The clone carrying this TCR beta chain was seen a handful of times. Its antigen is undetermined. Isolation per sample recovered at least 7 million PBMCs. There were at least 6 micrograms of total RNA extracted from every sample. The data are from a study of blood T cells in healthy people across ages. Study-level findings and limits: A roughly linear fall in TCR beta diversity per million T cells was seen with increasing age.

Through a sample-barcoded 5' primer and a J-beta primer mix, a second PCR was run for about 6 to 11 cycles. Unique molecular identifiers of 12 random nucleotides labeled each cDNA. Via MiXCR, TCRdb re-called the 5' RACE reads, giving one row per CDR3 protein. The sample lists approximately 1,000,000 distinct CDR3 sequences, more than 30% occurring once. The V gene's germline CDR1 is ENHRY and CDR2 SYGVKD. The CDR3 covers 16 residues. V lost 4 bases, J lost 0 bases, and 13 bases lay in between. The chain combines TRBV10-3 with TRBJ2-1; TRBD2 might be the D (5 bases). The specimen sequenced was blood. This TCR was sampled from a man aged 18 to 30 in good health. The CDR3 nucleotides are TGTGCCATCAGTGGGGCTAGCCCTAGCTCCTACAATGAGCAGTTCTTC. Protein product: CAISGASPSSYNEQFF.